Given below is one TCR beta chain in context. Assay used: immunoSEQ multiplex PCR; TCRdb lists only in-frame clones, some missing. Among 200,000 or so clones listed, around four fifths were seen once. This record belongs to a study of blood T cell repertoires in COVID-19. Study as a whole: The cDNA or gDNA used as material had been derived from T cells, B-cell-depleted T cells, or PBMCs.

This CDR3 is 16 amino acids long. CDR1 is LGHNA, CDR2 YSLEER, per germline. The V end lost 0 bases, the J end lost 5 bases, and 11 bases lay between the germline ends. Material for sequencing was peripheral blood. The receptor's source is a man aged 55-75 years with COVID-19, enrolled during active disease. This chain connects TRBV4-3 to TRBJ1-6; D not resolved. CDR3 sequence: CASSQDGSGHNSPLHF. The CDR3, as DNA: TGCGCCAGCAGCCAAGATGGGTCAGGTCATAATTCACCCCTCCACTTT.